This T cell receptor (beta chain) was identified during a study of cytomegalovirus exposure and HLA in healthy donors. The primer mix had 60 Vbeta and 13 Jbeta primers. Sequencing was performed with immunoSEQ multiplex PCR; in TCRdb, only in-frame clones are kept and a portion is missing. Among 150,000 to 200,000 clones, roughly 83% were seen once, and the ten largest hold around 2.3%. Germline assignment: CDR1 MNHEY and CDR2 SVGAGI. V lost 0 bases to trimming and J lost 5 bases, with 11 bases between them. The CDR3 totals 15 residues. The chain links TRBV6-5 to TRBJ1-5, with no clear D. The TCR comes from a woman in her forties or fifties in good health and CMV-seronegative. The sequenced sample consisted of PBMCs. As DNA, the CDR3 is TGTGCCAGCAGTTACTCGTTCGCAAGCCATCAGCCCCAGCATTTT. This gives the protein CASSYSFASHQPQHF.